The 29 T cell receptor beta chains reported below all come from one sample, sequenced in a study of cytomegalovirus exposure and HLA in healthy donors. It was with 60 Vbeta and 13 Jbeta primers that the PCR ran. The data were produced by immunoSEQ multiplex PCR, yet TCRdb's version contains in-frame clones alone and is incomplete. The sample yields 70,000 to 95,000 clones, more than 80% seen once. The sample comprised PBMCs. Every receptor here comes from a woman aged 25 to 45 in good health and CMV-seronegative.

V and J are TRBV28 and TRBJ2-1; weak D call: TRBD2 (6 bases). The CDR3 is made up of 15 amino acids. Germline values: CDR1 MDHEN, CDR2 SYDVKM. V was cut by 6 bases and J by 0 bases, with 12 bases left in between. The DNA for the CDR3 is TGTGCCAGCAGACCTGCGGGGCTCTCCTACAATGAGCAGTTCTTC. Translated, it gives CASRPAGLSYNEQFF.

This clone was counted a few times. The rearrangement joins TRBV5-5 to TRBJ2-5, with D possibly matching TRBD1 (6 bases). From germline, CDR1 is SGHKS and CDR2 YYEKEE (reference sequence). CDR3 length: 16 residues. V lost 1 base, J lost 5 bases, and 18 bases lay in between. CDR3 in amino acids: CASSLSQGILGETQYF. In nucleotides, the CDR3 is TGTGCCAGCAGCTTGTCACAGGGTATCCTTGGGGAGACCCAGTACTTC.

This clone showed up just a few times. This chain joins TRBV9 and TRBJ2-3, with D possibly TRBD2 on 5 matching bases. Between the trimmed V and J ends, which lost 0 bases and 2 bases, there was a span of 10 bases. This CDR3 comprises 15 residues. Germline V CDR1 and CDR2: SGDLS, YYNGEE. The CDR3 reads CASSVVGRSTDTQYF. DNA of the CDR3: TGTGCCAGCAGCGTAGTAGGGAGATCCACAGATACGCAGTATTTT.

The V gene is TRBV28, the J gene TRBJ1-5; 8 bases align to TRBD1. The CDR3 runs to 16 residues. Germline trimming cut 6 bases from V and 4 bases from J; bases unmatched to any gene: 11. From germline, CDR1 is MDHEN and CDR2 SYDVKM. The CDR3 spells CASSWTGNGGNQPQHF. CDR3 in DNA: TGTGCCAGCAGCTGGACAGGGAACGGAGGGAATCAGCCCCAGCATTTT.

This chain joins TRBV29-1 and TRBJ1-1, with D unresolved. This CDR3 comprises 14 residues. Trimming removed 3 bases from V and 5 bases from J, with 16 bases in between. In germline, CDR1 is SQVTM, CDR2 ANQGSEA. CDR3 in DNA: TGCAGCGTTGAGTGGGGTTCCCGGAGGACTGAAGCTTTCTTT. Amino acids: CSVEWGSRRTEAFF.

CDR3 residues: CASGLGLAGTDTQYF. CDR3 sequence (DNA): TGTGCTAGTGGTTTGGGACTAGCGGGAACAGATACGCAGTATTTT. V gene TRBV12-5 combines with J gene TRBJ2-3; TRBD2 agrees at 11 bases. This CDR3 spans 15 amino acids. The V segment lost 1 base and the J segment 3 bases; nucleotides outside the gene matches: 0. From germline, CDR1 is LGHNT and CDR2 FRNRAP.

The V call is TRBV9, the J call TRBJ2-7; possibly TRBD1 for D (5 bases). CDR1 is SGDLS and CDR2 is YYNGEE in the germline V gene. This CDR3 has 14 residues. The V and J ends lost 0 bases and 1 base respectively, with 8 bases between them. CDR3 residues: CASSVGRQSYEQYF. The CDR3 DNA reads TGTGCCAGCAGCGTAGGAAGACAGTCCTACGAGCAGTACTTC.

The genes are TRBV4-3 and TRBJ2-1; possible D gene TRBD2, 5 bases. Germline V gene sequence: CDR1 LGHNA, CDR2 YSLEER. There are 14 residues in the CDR3. V shed 0 bases and J shed 7 bases, with 10 bases lying between them. The CDR3 region is CASSQDSSGNEQFF. CDR3 bases: TGCGCCAGCAGCCAAGATAGTTCGGGGAATGAGCAGTTCTTC.

The V and J genes are TRBV6-9 and TRBJ2-1; D might be TRBD2 (10 bases). CDR3 length equals 20 residues. Trimming cost V 5 bases and J 8 bases, with 34 bases left between them. CDR1 is MNHGY, CDR2 SVAAGI, per germline. Here the CDR3 reads CASSDYRGRYEREGIDEQFF. The CDR3 coding sequence is TGTGCCAGCAGTGACTACAGGGGGCGGTACGAGCGGGAGGGTATCGATGAGCAGTTCTTC.

This chain uses TRBV7-8 with TRBJ2-7, with TRBD1 as a possible D gene (5 bases). Germline V gives CDR1 SGHVS, CDR2 FQNEAQ. This CDR3 has 14 amino acids. V lost 1 base and J 4 bases, leaving 11 bases between the germline ends. The CDR3 DNA is TGTGCCAGCAGCTTAGACCGCAGGGATTACGAGCAGTACTTC. This gives the protein CASSLDRRDYEQYF.

The V call is TRBV30, the J call TRBJ2-3, with D unclear. The CDR3 contains 14 residues. V gave up 8 bases and J gave up 2 bases, with 17 bases separating them. The V gene's germline CDR1 is GTSNPN and CDR2 SVGIG (reference sequence). The CDR3 sequence is CAGTLGVNTDTQYF. As DNA, the CDR3 is TGTGCCGGCACCTTGGGCGTGAACACAGATACGCAGTATTTT.

The chain has TRBV25-1 and TRBJ2-4; 10 nucleotides align to TRBD2. Trimming took 6 bases from V and 1 from J; bases not matched to a gene: 9. The CDR3 extends over 17 amino acids. Germline V gene lookup returns CDR1 MGHDK and CDR2 SYGVNS. CDR3 in amino acids: CASSWASGSPAKNIQYF. The DNA for the CDR3 is TGTGCCAGCAGCTGGGCTAGCGGGAGTCCGGCCAAAAACATTCAGTACTTC.

This clone was observed a few times. The CDR3 spells CASSFTGQKSSGANVLTF. The CDR3 DNA reads as TGTGCCAGCAGCTTTACGGGACAGAAGAGCTCTGGGGCCAACGTCCTGACTTTC. V is TRBV7-2 and J is TRBJ2-6, with 7 positions matching TRBD1. The CDR3 runs to 18 residues. V trimming: 3 bases; J trimming: 0 bases; junction bases outside the gene matches: 8. CDR1 and CDR2 from the germline V gene are SGHTA and FQGNSA.

The rearrangement links TRBV6-4 to TRBJ1-1, with D unclear. Per the germline V gene, CDR1 is MRHNA and CDR2 is SNTAGT. Trimming cost V 3 bases and J 6 bases, with 5 bases left between them. The CDR3 runs to 11 residues. CDR3 nucleotide sequence: TGTGCCAGCAGTGAATTCTCTGAAGCTTTCTTT. As protein: CASSEFSEAFF.

CDR3 in amino acids: CASSPTGASGRIVQYF. CDR3 bases: TGTGCCAGCAGCCCAACGGGGGCTAGCGGGAGGATTGTGCAGTACTTC. The V call is TRBV7-8, the J call TRBJ2-7, with 11 bases matching TRBD2. Germline assignment: CDR1 SGHVS and CDR2 FQNEAQ. The CDR3 totals 16 residues. V shed 5 bases and J 9 bases; nucleotides not matched to a gene: 15. Full variable domain (outside the CDR3, taken from reference TRBV7-8 and TRBJ2-7): GAGVSQSPRYKVAKRGQDVALRCDPISGHVSLFWYQQALGQGPEFLTYFQNEAQLDKSGLPSDRFFAERPEGSVSTLKIQRTQQEDSAVYLCASSPTGASGRIVQYFGPGTRLTVT.

CDR3: CASSFGLAGGYEQYF. CDR3 DNA: TGTGCCAGCAGTTTTGGCTTAGCGGGAGGCTACGAGCAGTACTTC. This chain joins TRBV28 and TRBJ2-7; 10 nucleotides align to TRBD2. Per germline, CDR1 MDHEN and CDR2 SYDVKM. With 3 bases clipped from V and 3 bases from J, the junction kept 5 bases outside the gene matches. The CDR3 consists of 15 residues.

This clone was detected only once. This chain uses TRBV5-4 with TRBJ1-2; TRBD1 aligns across 9 bases. With V trimmed by 4 bases and J by 6 bases, 16 bases remained unmatched. CDR1 and CDR2 (germline): SGHNT, YYREEE (reference sequence). The CDR3 consists of 17 residues. The CDR3 loop is CASSPPNRDREADGYTF. CDR3 coding DNA: TGTGCCAGCAGCCCACCAAACCGGGACAGGGAGGCAGATGGCTACACCTTC.

The chain uses TRBV6-1 and TRBJ1-6; weak D call: TRBD1 (6 bases). This CDR3 is 14 amino acids long. Trimming stripped 6 bases from V and 2 bases from J, with 8 bases between. The germline gives CDR1 MNHNS, CDR2 SASEGT. DNA for the CDR3: TGTGCCAGCAGGGGGGCGGCCTATAATTCACCCCTCCACTTT. Its protein is CASRGAAYNSPLHF.

This chain uses TRBV6-1 with TRBJ1-1, with 8 bases lining up with TRBD1. This CDR3 has 15 amino acids. Trimming cost V 2 bases and J 0 bases; bases outside gene matches: 2. Germline values: CDR1 MNHNS, CDR2 SASEGT. The CDR3 nucleotides are TGTGCCAGCAGTGAACAGGGGGCACTGAACACTGAAGCTTTCTTT. Translation gives CASSEQGALNTEAFF.

The gene calls are TRBV5-1 and TRBJ2-5; 13 bases line up with TRBD2. Looked up from germline, CDR1 is SGHRS and CDR2 is YFSETQ. The CDR3 is 15 amino acids. The V and J ends lost 0 bases and 5 bases, in that order; junction bases with no gene match: 1. This chain's CDR3 is CASSLATSGGETQYF. The CDR3 DNA reads TGCGCCAGCAGCTTGGCGACTAGCGGGGGGGAGACCCAGTACTTC.

The V and J genes are TRBV7-2 and TRBJ2-7, with 8 nucleotides matching TRBD2. With V trimmed by 6 bases and J by 2 bases, 6 bases remained unmatched. The V gene's germline CDR1 is SGHTA and CDR2 FQGNSA. CDR3 size: 14 residues. Here the CDR3 reads CASSSGTSTYEQYF. In nucleotides, the CDR3 is TGTGCCAGCAGTTCCGGGACTAGTACCTACGAGCAGTACTTC.

The chain carries TRBV30 and TRBJ1-5; perhaps TRBD1 as D (5 bases). The CDR3 covers 12 residues. Trimming removed 4 bases at V and 4 bases at J, with 8 bases between. Germline assignment: CDR1 GTSNPN and CDR2 SVGIG (reference sequence). The DNA for the CDR3 is TGTGCCTGGACAGGGTCGAATCAGCCCCAGCATTTT. Translation: CAWTGSNQPQHF.

The V call is TRBV7-9, the J call TRBJ1-1; D remains ambiguous. This CDR3 is built from 14 residues. CDR1 and CDR2 (germline): SEHNR, FQNEAQ (reference sequence). With 3 bases removed from V and 6 bases from J, the gap between germline ends came to 14 bases. CDR3 in amino acids: CASSFHSPLAEAFF. The CDR3 coding sequence is TGTGCCAGCAGCTTTCACTCCCCTTTGGCTGAAGCTTTCTTT.

The chain is built from TRBV6-1 and TRBJ1-1; 7 bases are shared with TRBD1. The junction had 6 bases not matched to a gene; V was cut back by 6 bases and J by 5 bases. There are 13 residues in the CDR3. Germline V gene lookup returns CDR1 MNHNS and CDR2 SASEGT. CDR3 amino acids: CASRTQGGTEAFF. The DNA for the CDR3 is TGTGCCAGCAGAACCCAGGGGGGAACTGAAGCTTTCTTT.

This clone has only one observation. The chain links TRBV28 to TRBJ1-2; 8 bases line up with TRBD1. Losses at the gene ends were 3 bases for V and 2 bases for J; bases not matched to a gene: 11. The CDR3 contains 17 residues. Germline values: CDR1 MDHEN, CDR2 SYDVKM. The chain's CDR3 is CASSFFIQGAFNYGYTF. The DNA for the CDR3 is TGTGCCAGCAGTTTTTTCATCCAGGGGGCTTTCAACTATGGCTACACCTTC.

This clone appeared once. The chain employs TRBV9 and TRBJ2-7, with TRBD1 identical over 7 bases. This CDR3 contains 15 residues. Losses at the gene ends were 0 bases for V and 2 bases for J; bases not matched to a gene: 5. The V gene's germline CDR1 is SGDLS and CDR2 YYNGEE. CDR3 protein: CASSVGLRGPYEQYF. CDR3 nucleotides: TGTGCCAGCAGCGTAGGCTTGAGGGGGCCCTACGAGCAGTACTTC. The full variable domain, in which reference TRBV9 and TRBJ2-7 provide the parts outside the CDR3, is DSGVTQTPKHLITATGQRVTLRCSPRSGDLSVYWYQQSLDQGLQFLIQYYNGEERAKGNILERFSAQQFPDLHSELNLSSLELGDSALYFCASSVGLRGPYEQYFGPGTRLTVT.

This clone appeared a few times. This chain uses TRBV27 with TRBJ1-1; D unclear. Trimming stripped 5 bases from V and 0 bases from J, with 7 bases between. CDR1 and CDR2 from the germline V gene are MNHEY and SMNVEV (reference sequence). CDR3 length: 13 amino acids. CDR3 sequence reads: CASSKPMNTEAFF. The CDR3 DNA sequence: TGTGCCAGCAGTAAGCCGATGAACACTGAAGCTTTCTTT.

V and J are TRBV28 and TRBJ2-1; 9 bases agree with TRBD2. The CDR3 length is 15 residues. Losses at the gene ends were 6 bases for V and 5 bases for J; bases not matched to a gene: 8. CDR1 and CDR2 from the germline V gene are MDHEN and SYDVKM. The CDR3 loop reads CASRPRGTSHNEQFF. CDR3 nucleotides: TGTGCCAGCAGACCGAGGGGGACTAGCCACAATGAGCAGTTCTTC.

The chain links TRBV15 to TRBJ2-1; 7 bases match TRBD1. The germline CDR1 and CDR2 sequences are LNHNV and YYDKDF (reference sequence). J lost 7 bases, V lost 5 bases, and 8 bases had no gene match. The length of the CDR3 is 14 residues. The CDR3 reads CATSVRGLVNEQFF. The DNA of the CDR3 is TGTGCCACCAGCGTAAGGGGGCTGGTAAATGAGCAGTTCTTC.